These 23 T cell receptor beta chains were sequenced from one sample in a study of shared clonotypes between healthy human individuals. Produced via immunoSEQ multiplex PCR; TCRdb's table is partial and in-frame only. The sample contains 97,000 or so clones, roughly 45% of which appear only once. The sequenced material came from PBMCs. The receptors were sampled from a woman aged 40 to 55 in good health. Some clones in this sample may be carry-over from other donors' samples.

The chain employs TRBV4-1 and TRBJ1-3, with TRBD1 matching 7 bases. Germline CDR1 and CDR2: MGHRA and YSYEKL. CDR3 size: 16 residues. After removal of 0 bases from V and 3 bases from J, the junction contained 5 bases not matched to a gene. The chain's CDR3 is CASSQDRDRVGNTIYF. CDR3 sequence (DNA): TGCGCCAGCAGCCAAGATCGCGACAGGGTTGGAAACACCATATATTTT.

This clone was seen a few times. The rearrangement uses TRBV7-8 and TRBJ2-1; TRBD1 might be the D (6 bases). The germline CDR1 and CDR2 sequences are SGHVS and FQNEAQ. The V and J ends lost 3 bases and 1 base respectively, with 13 bases between them. The CDR3 length is 16 residues. CDR3 coding DNA: TGTGCCAGCAGCTTTACCACAGGGTTTTCCTACAATGAGCAGTTCTTC. Encoded protein: CASSFTTGFSYNEQFF.

V and J are TRBV5-1 and TRBJ1-4; TRBD1 agrees at 9 bases. V was clipped by 5 bases and J by 6 bases; unmatched bases: 5. The CDR3 has 14 residues. In germline, CDR1 is SGHRS, CDR2 YFSETQ. The CDR3 reads CASSERDRDEKLFF. The CDR3, as DNA: TGCGCCAGCAGTGAACGGGACAGGGATGAAAAACTGTTTTTT.

This chain connects TRBV27 to TRBJ2-7; 8 bases agree with TRBD1. The germline V gene has CDR1 MNHEY and CDR2 SMNVEV (reference sequence). The J segment lost 6 bases and the V segment lost 2 bases, leaving 6 bases of the junction unmatched. The CDR3 consists of 14 residues. This CDR3 is CASSLDRGFGEQYF. DNA of the CDR3: TGTGCCAGCAGTTTAGACAGGGGATTTGGCGAGCAGTACTTC.

This clone was counted between two and nine times. Other DNA sequences in this specimen translate into the identical CDR3. The chain recombines TRBV19 with TRBJ2-7; maybe TRBD2 (6 bases). Looked up from germline, CDR1 is LNHDA and CDR2 is SQIVND (reference sequence). The CDR3 contains 11 residues. V was trimmed by 8 bases and J by 3 bases, leaving 8 bases between them. CDR3 in amino acids: CASDGGYEQYF. For the CDR3, the DNA is TGTGCCAGTGACGGGGGCTACGAGCAGTACTTC.

The chain recombines TRBV6-1 with TRBJ2-1, with a tentative D call TRBD1 (5 bases). The V end lost 6 bases, the J end lost 10 bases, and 13 bases lay between the germline ends. This CDR3 spans 12 amino acids. Germline-derived CDR1 and CDR2 are MNHNS and SASEGT. The CDR3 loop reads CASRGPPGEQFF. DNA for the CDR3: TGTGCCAGCAGGGGGCCCCCAGGGGAGCAGTTCTTC.

This clone was observed at least ten times. The genes are TRBV30 and TRBJ1-3; D may be TRBD1 (6 bases). The length of the CDR3 is 15 residues. Germline-derived CDR1 and CDR2 are GTSNPN and SVGIG (reference sequence). Trimming shortened V by 5 bases and J by 6 bases, and 20 bases separated the two germline ends. The chain's CDR3 is CAWDPGQPNLNTIYF. As DNA, the CDR3 is TGTGCCTGGGACCCGGGACAACCAAACCTAAACACCATATATTTT.

Many counts were recorded for this clone. J is TRBJ2-1 and V is TRBV7-9; 9 bases match TRBD2. The CDR3 loop spans 15 amino acids. Germline V gives CDR1 SEHNR, CDR2 FQNEAQ (reference sequence). Trimming cost V 2 bases and J 10 bases; bases outside gene matches: 9. This chain's CDR3 is CASSLSLAGTWEQFF. CDR3 nucleotides: TGTGCCAGCAGCTTAAGCCTAGCGGGGACCTGGGAGCAGTTCTTC.

This chain connects TRBV5-6 to TRBJ2-3, with 9 bases that match TRBD2. V dropped 0 bases and J dropped 4; count of bases not matched to a gene: 3. Germline values: CDR1 SGHDT, CDR2 YYEEEE. The CDR3 covers 15 residues. The CDR3 nucleotides read TGTGCCAGCAGCTTGGATGCGGGAGGGTCAGATACGCAGTATTTT. It yields the protein CASSLDAGGSDTQYF. The whole variable domain, filled in from reference TRBV5-6 and TRBJ2-3, reads DAGVTQSPTHLIKTRGQQVTLRCSPKSGHDTVSWYQQALGQGPQFIFQYYEEEERQRGNFPDRFSGHQFPNYSSELNVNALLLGDSALYLCASSLDAGGSDTQYFGPGTRLTVL.

Concerning this clone: A single base is all that separates this from a far larger clone, so a read error is likely. V and J are TRBV30 and TRBJ2-6, with a weak D call TRBD1 (5 bases). Germline values: CDR1 GTSNPN, CDR2 SVGIG (reference sequence). The length of the CDR3 is 19 residues. CDR3 region: CAWAEEGEALWAGANVPTF. Written as DNA, the CDR3 is TGTGCCTGGGCAGAAGAAGGAGAAGCCCTCTGGGCTGGGGCCAACGTCCCGACTTTC.

In the case of this clone: A far bigger clonotype differs at one base, so this is likely a read error. This specimen includes other DNA sequences encoding the same CDR3. The CDR3 DNA reads as TGCAGCGTTGGGTGGGGGGTGCAAGAGACCCAGTACTTC. Amino acids: CSVGWGVQETQYF. This chain links TRBV29-1 with TRBJ2-5, with D maybe TRBD2 (6 bases). Germline values: CDR1 SQVTM, CDR2 ANQGSEA. CDR3 size: 13 residues. Between the trimmed V and J ends, which lost 4 bases and 2 bases, there was a span of 11 bases.

Concerning this clone itself: A far larger clone is only one base removed, so a read error is likely. CDR3 region: CAGSLTGGNTEAFF. The CDR3, as DNA: TGCGCCGGCAGCCTCACAGGTGGGAACACTGAAGCTTTCTTT. The chain carries TRBV4-3 and TRBJ1-1, with D possibly being TRBD1 (5 bases). Germline assignment: CDR1 LGHNA and CDR2 YSLEER. This CDR3 is 14 amino acids long.

J is TRBJ1-3 and V is TRBV7-9; tentative D call: TRBD1 (6 bases). This CDR3 spans 15 amino acids. The V end was cut by 5 bases, the J end by 0 bases, with 11 bases between. CDR1 is SEHNR and CDR2 is FQNEAQ in the germline V gene (reference sequence). The CDR3 nucleotides read TGTGCCAGCAGCAGACAGGCCAGCTCTGGAAACACCATATATTTT. Amino acids: CASSRQASSGNTIYF.

This sequence joins TRBV11-2 and TRBJ1-5, with D hard to call. The CDR3 contains 15 residues. CDR1 SGHAT and CDR2 FQNNGV come from the germline V gene. The V end lost 3 bases, the J end lost 4 bases, and 13 bases lay between the germline ends. The CDR3 reads CASSLGQTLNQPQHF. In DNA form, the CDR3 reads TGTGCCAGCAGCTTGGGTCAGACGCTGAATCAGCCCCAGCATTTT.

This clone turned up a few times. The V call is TRBV10-3, the J call TRBJ2-1, with 8 bases identical to TRBD2. V shed 11 bases, J shed 7 bases, and the junction held 7 bases outside the gene matches. The CDR3 has 12 amino acids. Germline V gene sequence: CDR1 ENHRY, CDR2 SYGVKD. The CDR3 coding sequence is TGTGCCGTGGCCGGGACTAGTAATGAGCAGTTCTTC. This codes for CAVAGTSNEQFF.

A note on this clone: A far more abundant clone sits one base away, making this likely a read error. The CDR3 end shows no conserved phenylalanine or tryptophan, and so a read error is likely. The chain employs TRBV19 and TRBJ1-3; tentatively, D is TRBD1 (5 bases). Deletions cut 6 bases from V and 6 bases from J, with 12 bases between. CDR1 is LNHDA and CDR2 is SQIVND in the germline V gene (reference sequence). There are 13 residues in the CDR3. CDR3 residues: CASSRVRENTIYL. CDR3 DNA sequence: TGTGCCAGTAGCAGGGTTAGAGAAAACACCATATATCTT.

This clone was seen repeatedly, ten times or more. This rearrangement joins TRBV27 to TRBJ2-1, with 11 bases that match TRBD2. V gave up 8 bases and J gave up 2 bases; unmatched junction bases: 2. In germline, CDR1 is MNHEY, CDR2 SMNVEV (reference sequence). The CDR3 is 14 residues long. CDR3: CASGTSGTYNEQFF. CDR3 DNA: TGTGCCAGCGGGACTAGCGGAACCTACAATGAGCAGTTCTTC.

This clone was picked up many times. The rearrangement joins TRBV29-1 to TRBJ2-7, with 7 bases aligning to TRBD1. This CDR3 is built from 12 residues. The trim removed 4 bases at V and 0 bases at J, leaving 0 bases unmatched. CDR1 is SQVTM, CDR2 ANQGSEA, per germline. CDR3 sequence: CSVAGGSYEQYF. CDR3 in DNA: TGCAGCGTTGCAGGGGGCTCCTACGAGCAGTACTTC.

The chain links TRBV4-2 to TRBJ1-2; weak D call: TRBD1 (5 bases). The length of the CDR3 is 14 residues. Germline assignment: CDR1 LGHNA and CDR2 YNFKEQ. V lost 6 bases and J lost 2, with 13 bases in between. Here the CDR3 reads CASSGAGKNYGYTF. The CDR3 nucleotides read TGTGCCAGCAGTGGGGCAGGGAAAAACTATGGCTACACCTTC.

This clone was found many times. This chain joins TRBV10-2 and TRBJ2-7; TRBD1 or TRBD2 may be the D gene (5 bases each). The CDR3 is 11 residues long. Germline CDR1 and CDR2: WSHSY and SAAADI. CDR3 region: CASGTGDEQYF. The DNA of the CDR3 is TGCGCTTCGGGGACCGGGGACGAGCAGTACTTC.

This clone was seen only a few times. CDR3 in amino acids: CASSYEGGYQPQHF. As DNA, the CDR3 is TGTGCCAGCAGTTACGAGGGGGGTTACCAGCCCCAGCATTTT. This chain joins TRBV6-5 and TRBJ1-5; a possible D gene is TRBD1 (6 bases). V was clipped by 2 bases and J by 7 bases, with 12 bases between them. The CDR3 extends over 14 amino acids. CDR1 and CDR2 (germline): MNHEY, SVGAGI.

This clone was seen a handful of times. This chain connects TRBV5-1 to TRBJ2-2; 8 bases match TRBD1. Germline V gene sequence: CDR1 SGHRS, CDR2 YFSETQ. The CDR3 length is 13 residues. Germline trimming cut 4 bases from V and 8 bases from J; bases unmatched to any gene: 4. CDR3 DNA sequence: TGCGCCAGCAGCACAACAGGGGGAGGGGAGCTGTTTTTT. It codes for CASSTTGGGELFF.

This clone has ten or more counts. This chain joins TRBV2 and TRBJ2-4; D remains unclear. The CDR3 loop spans 11 amino acids. Germline V gene lookup returns CDR1 SNHLY and CDR2 FYNNEI. V was pared by 2 bases and J by 12 bases, with 8 bases between. CDR3 nucleotide sequence: TGTGCCAGCAGTGAATGGGCAACTCAGTACTTC. Encoded protein: CASSEWATQYF.